The clone carrying this T cell receptor beta chain has a count of ten or more. These data come from a study of T-cell reconstitution after alpha-beta-depleted transplantation in children. There are 19 residues in the CDR3. Trimming took 0 bases from V and 0 from J, leaving 18 bases between them. Germline CDR1 is SGHNT and CDR2 is YYREEE (reference sequence). Unique molecular identifiers were incorporated into the prepared TCRbeta library. TCRdb passed the PCR reads through MiXCR, listing each CDR3 protein once. The sample lists 150,000 to 200,000 distinct CDR3 sequences, more than 6.5% occurring once.

This chain uses TRBV5-4 with TRBJ2-2; D gene uncertain. The receptor comes from a human donor who donated a stem cell graft to a child with Wiskott-Aldrich syndrome. The sequencing here drew on PBMCs from the stem cell graft donor, taken from the stem cell graft. CDR3 nucleotide sequence: TGTGCCAGCAGCTTGGGGGGTAATACAGTAGCCGCGAACACCGGGGAGCTGTTTTTT. It is translated as CASSLGGNTVAANTGELFF. The variable domain in full, with the rest retrieved from reference TRBV5-4 and TRBJ2-2, is ETGVTQSPTHLIKTRGQQVTLRCSSQSGHNTVSWYQQALGQGPQFIFQYYREEENGRGNFPPRFSGLQFPNYSSELNVNALELDDSALYLCASSLGGNTVAANTGELFFGEGSRLTVL.